The TCR beta chain described here comes from a study of blood T cell repertoires in COVID-19. Study context: Acute and convalescent COVID-19 samples came from the United States, Italy and Spain.

Produced via immunoSEQ multiplex PCR; TCRdb's table is partial and in-frame only. In the table there are 150,000 to 200,000 clones, 83% of which are singletons. The J segment lost 2 bases and the V segment lost 4 bases, leaving 7 bases of the junction unmatched. Germline loops: CDR1 MNHEY, CDR2 SVGAGI. The CDR3 covers 15 residues. The table lists this clone with many counts. In assigning cohorts, the study relied on participant-reported clinical history. Resolution of symptoms, clearance, or two negative PCRs was present in recovered Cohort 3 donors. Sequenced input: PBMCs or T cells enriched from blood (not recorded which). The sequence was collected from a woman between 50 and 59 years old who had recovered from COVID-19. This rearrangement joins TRBV6-5 to TRBJ1-1; 7 nucleotides line up with TRBD1. CDR3: CASSSGGSVNTEAFF. The CDR3 DNA follows: TGTGCCAGCAGTTCAGGGGGGAGTGTTAACACTGAAGCTTTCTTT.